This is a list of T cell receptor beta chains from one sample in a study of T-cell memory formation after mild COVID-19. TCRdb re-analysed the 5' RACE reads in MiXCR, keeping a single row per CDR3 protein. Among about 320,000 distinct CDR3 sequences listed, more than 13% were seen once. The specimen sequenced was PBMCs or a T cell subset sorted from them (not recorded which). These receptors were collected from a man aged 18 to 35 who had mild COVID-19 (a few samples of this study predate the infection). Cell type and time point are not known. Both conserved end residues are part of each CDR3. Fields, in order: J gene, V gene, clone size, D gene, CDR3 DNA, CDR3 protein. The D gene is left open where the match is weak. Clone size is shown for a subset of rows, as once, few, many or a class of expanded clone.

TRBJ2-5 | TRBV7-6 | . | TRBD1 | TGTGCCAGCAGCCGAGGAACAGGGGAGTACCAAGAGACCCAGTACTTC | CASSRGTGEYQETQYF
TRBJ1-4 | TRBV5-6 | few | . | TGTGCCAGCAGCGGAGAAAGTGAAAAACTGTTTTTT | CASSGESEKLFF
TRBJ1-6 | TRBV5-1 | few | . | TGCGCCAGCAGCTTGGAGCAGGCCAGGGATTCACCCCTCCACTTT | CASSLEQARDSPLHF
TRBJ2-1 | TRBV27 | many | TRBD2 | TGTGCCAGCAGTCCAACATCGACTAGCGGGGCAAATGAGCAGTTCTTC | CASSPTSTSGANEQFF
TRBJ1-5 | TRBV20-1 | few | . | TGCAGTGCTAGAGCCCCCACGGGCAATCAGCCCCAGCATTTT | CSARAPTGNQPQHF
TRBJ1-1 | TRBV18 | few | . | TGTGCCAGCTCAAATACGGGGGAGAGAGCTTTCTTT | CASSNTGERAFF
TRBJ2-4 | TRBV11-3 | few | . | TGTGCCAGCAGCTTGGGGGCTAACATTCAGTACTTC | CASSLGANIQYF
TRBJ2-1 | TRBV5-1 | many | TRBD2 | TGCGCCAGCAGCTCAACTAGCGGGTCTATTTATGAGCAGTTCTTC | CASSSTSGSIYEQFF
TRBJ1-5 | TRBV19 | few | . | TGTGCCAGTACCGACGCGGGGCAGGGGCGTAGGCAGCCCCAGCATTTT | CASTDAGQGRRQPQHF
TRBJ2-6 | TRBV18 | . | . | TGTGCCAGCTCTCCCGTTCAGGCTGGGGCCAACGTCCTGACTTTC | CASSPVQAGANVLTF
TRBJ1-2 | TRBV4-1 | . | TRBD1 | TGCGCCAGCAGCCAAAGACAGGGCACTAACTATGGCTACACCTTC | CASSQRQGTNYGYTF
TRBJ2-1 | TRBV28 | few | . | TGTGCCAGCAGTTCCGACTATGAGCAGTTCTTC | CASSSDYEQFF
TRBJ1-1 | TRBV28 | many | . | TGTGCCAGCAGTTTTCTACGGGGTAGTAGTGAAGCTTTCTTT | CASSFLRGSSEAFF
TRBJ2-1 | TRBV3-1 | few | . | TGTGCCAGCAGCCAACAACGGGATGAGCAGTTCTTC | CASSQQRDEQFF
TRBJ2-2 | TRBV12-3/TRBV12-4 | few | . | TGTGCCAGCACTCTCGCCACCGGGACAGAGCTGTTTTTT | CASTLATGTELFF
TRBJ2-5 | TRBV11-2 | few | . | TGTGCCAGCAGCCAACCGGCGGAGACCCAGTACTTC | CASSQPAETQYF
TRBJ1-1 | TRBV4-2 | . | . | TGTGCCAGCAGCGCACGGGAACTCAGAGCTGAAGCTTTCTTT | CASSARELRAEAFF
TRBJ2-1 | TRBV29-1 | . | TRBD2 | TGCAGCGTTAAAGCGGGGGCGTACAATGAGCAGTTCTTC | CSVKAGAYNEQFF
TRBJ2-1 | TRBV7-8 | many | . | TGTGCCAGCAGCTTACCGGGGGGCTTGAATGAGCAGTTCTTC | CASSLPGGLNEQFF
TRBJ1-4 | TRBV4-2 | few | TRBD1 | TGTGCCAGCAGCCAAAACAGGGGAACTAATGAAAAACTGTTTTTT | CASSQNRGTNEKLFF
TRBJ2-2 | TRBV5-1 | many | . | TGCGCCAGCAGCTTGGAGCCATCCACCGGGGAGCTGTTTTTT | CASSLEPSTGELFF
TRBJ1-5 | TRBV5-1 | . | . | TGCGCCAGCAGCTTGACAGGGAATGAGCCCCAGCATTTT | CASSLTGNEPQHF
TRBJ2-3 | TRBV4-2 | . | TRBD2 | TGTGCCAGCAGCCAAGAGCCTAGCGGGGTCACAGATACGCAGTATTTT | CASSQEPSGVTDTQYF
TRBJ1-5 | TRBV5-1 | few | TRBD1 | TGCGCCAGCAGCCCGGGACAGGGCCGCAATCAGCCCCAGCATTTT | CASSPGQGRNQPQHF
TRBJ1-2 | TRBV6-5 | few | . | TGTGCCAGCAGCAAGGGGGTGTATGGCTACACCTTC | CASSKGVYGYTF
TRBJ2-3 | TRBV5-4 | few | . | TGTGCCAGCAGCTTGGGTTGGGGCCGGGATACGCAGTATTTT | CASSLGWGRDTQYF
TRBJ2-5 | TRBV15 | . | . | TGTGCCACGGCTGAGGGTCGATCACAAGAGACCCAGTACTTC | CATAEGRSQETQYF
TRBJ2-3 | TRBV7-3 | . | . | TGTGCCAGCAGCTTAGGCGTCTCTAGCACAGATACGCAGTATTTT | CASSLGVSSTDTQYF
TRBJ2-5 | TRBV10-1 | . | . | TGCGCCAGCAGCGCTCTCGGCCCAGAGACCCAGTACTTC | CASSALGPETQYF
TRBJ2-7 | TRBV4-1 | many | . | TGCGCCAGCAGCCAGGGGCGAGAGCAGTACTTC | CASSQGREQYF
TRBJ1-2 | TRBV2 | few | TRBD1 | TGTGCCAGCAGAGGGACAGGCGAAGTGGGCTACACCTTC | CASRGTGEVGYTF
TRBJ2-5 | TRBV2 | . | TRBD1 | TGTGCCAGCTATATACAGGGGAAATCAGAGACCCAGTACTTC | CASYIQGKSETQYF
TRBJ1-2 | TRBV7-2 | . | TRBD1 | TGTGCCAGCAGCTTAGCGAGGGGGCAGGGCTATGGCTACACCTTC | CASSLARGQGYGYTF
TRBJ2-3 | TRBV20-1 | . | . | TGCAGTGCTAGAGGAGAGACAGATACGCAGTATTTT | CSARGETDTQYF
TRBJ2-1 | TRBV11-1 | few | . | TGTGCCAGCAGTTCCACTTCGTCCTGGAGCTCCTACAATGAGCAGTTCTTC | CASSSTSSWSSYNEQFF